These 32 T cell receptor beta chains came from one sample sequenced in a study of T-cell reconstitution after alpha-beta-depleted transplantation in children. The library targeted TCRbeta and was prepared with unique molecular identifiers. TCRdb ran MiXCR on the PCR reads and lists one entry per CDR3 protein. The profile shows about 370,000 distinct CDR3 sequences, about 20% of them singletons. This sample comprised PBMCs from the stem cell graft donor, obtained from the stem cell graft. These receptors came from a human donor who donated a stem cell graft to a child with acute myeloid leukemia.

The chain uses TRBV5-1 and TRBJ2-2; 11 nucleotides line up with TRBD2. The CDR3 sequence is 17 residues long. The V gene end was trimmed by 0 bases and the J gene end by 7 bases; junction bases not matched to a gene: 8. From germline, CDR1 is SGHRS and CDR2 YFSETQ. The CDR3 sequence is CASSLGSSGRADGELFF. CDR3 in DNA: TGCGCCAGCAGCTTGGGGAGTAGCGGGAGGGCCGACGGGGAGCTGTTTTTT.

CDR3 protein: CASSDHSGTDTQYF. The CDR3 DNA follows: TGTGCCAGCAGCGACCACTCGGGCACAGATACGCAGTATTTT. This chain connects TRBV7-3 to TRBJ2-3; D is ambiguous. Germline lookup yields CDR1 SGHTA and CDR2 FQGTGA. V lost 5 bases to trimming and J lost 1 base, with 10 bases between them. This CDR3 has 14 residues. The full variable domain, with the rest looked up from reference TRBV7-3 and TRBJ2-3, is GAGVSQTPSNKVTEKGKYVELRCDPISGHTALYWYRQSLGQGPEFLIYFQGTGAADDSGLPNDRFFAVRPEGSVSTLKIQRTERGDSAVYLCASSDHSGTDTQYFGPGTRLTVL.

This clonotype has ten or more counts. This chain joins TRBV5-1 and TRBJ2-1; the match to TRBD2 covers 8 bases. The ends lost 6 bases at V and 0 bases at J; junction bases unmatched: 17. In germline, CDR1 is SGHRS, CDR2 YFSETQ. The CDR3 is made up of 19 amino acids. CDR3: CASTMTGTRRVLSYNEQFF. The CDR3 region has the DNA TGCGCCAGCACCATGACCGGGACTAGGAGGGTGCTCTCCTACAATGAGCAGTTCTTC.

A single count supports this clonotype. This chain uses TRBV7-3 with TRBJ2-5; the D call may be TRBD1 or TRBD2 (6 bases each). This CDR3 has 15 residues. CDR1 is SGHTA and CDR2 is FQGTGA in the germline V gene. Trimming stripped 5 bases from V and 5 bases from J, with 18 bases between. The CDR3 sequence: CASSPNGGMGETQYF. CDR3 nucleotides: TGTGCCAGCAGCCCTAACGGGGGCATGGGGGAGACCCAGTACTTC. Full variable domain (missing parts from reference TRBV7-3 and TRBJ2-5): GAGVSQTPSNKVTEKGKYVELRCDPISGHTALYWYRQSLGQGPEFLIYFQGTGAADDSGLPNDRFFAVRPEGSVSTLKIQRTERGDSAVYLCASSPNGGMGETQYFGPGTRLLVL.

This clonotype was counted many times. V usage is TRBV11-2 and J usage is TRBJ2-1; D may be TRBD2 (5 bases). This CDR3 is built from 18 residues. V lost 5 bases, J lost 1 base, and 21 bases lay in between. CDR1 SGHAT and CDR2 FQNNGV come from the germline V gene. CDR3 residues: CASSHRLTDDSSYNEQFF. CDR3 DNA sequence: TGTGCCAGCAGCCATCGACTAACGGACGATAGTTCCTACAATGAGCAGTTCTTC.

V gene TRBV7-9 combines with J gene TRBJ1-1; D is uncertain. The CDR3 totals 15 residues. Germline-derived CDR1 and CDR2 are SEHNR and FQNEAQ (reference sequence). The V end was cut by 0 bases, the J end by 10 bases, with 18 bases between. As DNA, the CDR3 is TGTGCCAGCAGCTTAGCAGGCACAACCGCACTGAGAGCTTTCTTT. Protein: CASSLAGTTALRAFF.

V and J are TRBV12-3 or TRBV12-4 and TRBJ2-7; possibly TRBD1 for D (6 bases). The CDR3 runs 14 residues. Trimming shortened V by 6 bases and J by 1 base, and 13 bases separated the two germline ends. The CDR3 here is CASSINRVSYEQYF. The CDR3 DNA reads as TGTGCCAGCAGCATAAACAGGGTTTCCTACGAGCAGTACTTC.

The CDR3 protein is CASSQYSHREQFF. Here the CDR3 DNA reads TGTGCCAGCAGTCAGTACTCCCATCGGGAGCAGTTCTTC. The chain carries TRBV27 and TRBJ2-1; D remains ambiguous. The CDR3 runs 13 residues. Per germline, CDR1 MNHEY and CDR2 SMNVEV (reference sequence). V lost 5 bases, J lost 10 bases, and 15 bases lay in between.

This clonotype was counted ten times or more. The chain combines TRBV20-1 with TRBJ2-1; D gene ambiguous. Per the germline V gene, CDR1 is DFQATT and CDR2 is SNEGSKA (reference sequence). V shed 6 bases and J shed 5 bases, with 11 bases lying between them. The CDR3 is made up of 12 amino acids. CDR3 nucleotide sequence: TGCAGTGCCGGGCGGAGTAACAATGAGCAGTTCTTC. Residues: CSAGRSNNEQFF.

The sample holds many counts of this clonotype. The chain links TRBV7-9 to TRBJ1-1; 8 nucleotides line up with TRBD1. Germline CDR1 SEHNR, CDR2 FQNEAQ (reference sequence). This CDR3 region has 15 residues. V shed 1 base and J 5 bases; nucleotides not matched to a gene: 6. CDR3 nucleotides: TGTGCCAGCAGCTTAGGAGACAGGGGAGGTACTGAAGCTTTCTTT. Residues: CASSLGDRGGTEAFF. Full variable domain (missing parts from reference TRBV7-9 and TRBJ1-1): DTGVSQNPRHKITKRGQNVTFRCDPISEHNRLYWYRQTLGQGPEFLTYFQNEAQLEKSRLLSDRFSAERPKGSFSTLEIQRTEQGDSAMYLCASSLGDRGGTEAFFGQGTRLTVV.

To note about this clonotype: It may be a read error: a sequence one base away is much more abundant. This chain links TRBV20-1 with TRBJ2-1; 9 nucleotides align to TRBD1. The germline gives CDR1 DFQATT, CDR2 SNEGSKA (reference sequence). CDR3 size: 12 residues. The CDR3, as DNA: TGCAGTCCTAGGTCAACAGGGGGCGATCAGTTCTTC. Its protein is CSPRSTGGDQFF.

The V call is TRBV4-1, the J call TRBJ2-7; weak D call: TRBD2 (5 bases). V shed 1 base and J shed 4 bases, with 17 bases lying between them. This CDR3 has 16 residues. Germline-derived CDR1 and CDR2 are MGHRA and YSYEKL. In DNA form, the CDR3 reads TGCGCCAGCAGCCAAGTAGCGAGGGCAACTGCATACGAGCAGTACTTC. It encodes CASSQVARATAYEQYF.

This chain's CDR3 is CASSFKFGVDEQFF. The CDR3 nucleotides are TGTGCCAGCAGCTTCAAGTTTGGCGTGGATGAGCAGTTCTTC. The chain combines TRBV7-9 with TRBJ2-1; D gene unclear. V was pared by 3 bases and J by 8 bases, with 14 bases between. CDR3 length: 14 amino acids. CDR1 SEHNR and CDR2 FQNEAQ come from the germline V gene (reference sequence).

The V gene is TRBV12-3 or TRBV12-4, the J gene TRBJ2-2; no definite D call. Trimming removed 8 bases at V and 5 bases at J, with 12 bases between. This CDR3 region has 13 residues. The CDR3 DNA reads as TGTGCCAGCCTGTTGTCCGGGACCGGGGAGCTGTTTTTT. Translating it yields CASLLSGTGELFF.

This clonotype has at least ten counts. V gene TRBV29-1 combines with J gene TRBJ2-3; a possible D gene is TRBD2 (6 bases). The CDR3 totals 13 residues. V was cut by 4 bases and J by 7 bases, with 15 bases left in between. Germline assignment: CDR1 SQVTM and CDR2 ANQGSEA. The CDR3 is CSVAGAVANTQYF. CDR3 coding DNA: TGCAGCGTTGCGGGAGCCGTCGCAAATACGCAGTATTTT.

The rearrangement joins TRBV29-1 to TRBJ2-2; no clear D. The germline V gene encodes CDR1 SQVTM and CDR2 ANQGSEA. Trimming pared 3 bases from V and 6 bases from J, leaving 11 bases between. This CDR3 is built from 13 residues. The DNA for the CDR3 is TGCAGCGTTGATTATTTAGGCGCCGGGGAGCTGTTTTTT. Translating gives CSVDYLGAGELFF.

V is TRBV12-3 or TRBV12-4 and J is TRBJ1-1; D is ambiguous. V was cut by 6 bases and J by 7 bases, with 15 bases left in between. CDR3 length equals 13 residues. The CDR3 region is CASRTNSQIEAFF. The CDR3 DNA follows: TGTGCCAGCAGAACAAATTCACAGATTGAAGCTTTCTTT.

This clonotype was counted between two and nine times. CDR3 nucleotide sequence: TGCGCCAGCAGCTTAACCGATTTCCCCAATGAGCAGTTCTTC. It translates to CASSLTDFPNEQFF. V gene TRBV5-1 combines with J gene TRBJ2-1, with D unresolved. The germline V gene has CDR1 SGHRS and CDR2 YFSETQ. Deletions cut 2 bases from V and 6 bases from J, with 12 bases between. The CDR3 spans 14 residues.

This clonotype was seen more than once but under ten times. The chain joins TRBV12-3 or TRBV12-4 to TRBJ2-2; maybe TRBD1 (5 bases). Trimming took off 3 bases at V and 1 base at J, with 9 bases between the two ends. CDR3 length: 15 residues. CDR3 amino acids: CASSFLGLNTGELFF. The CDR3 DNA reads TGTGCCAGCAGTTTTCTGGGGCTGAACACCGGGGAGCTGTTTTTT.

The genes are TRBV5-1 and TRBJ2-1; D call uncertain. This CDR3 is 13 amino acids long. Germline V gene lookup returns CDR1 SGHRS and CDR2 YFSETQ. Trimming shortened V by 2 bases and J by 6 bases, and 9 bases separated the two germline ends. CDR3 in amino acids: CASSLTPGNEQFF. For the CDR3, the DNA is TGCGCCAGCAGCTTAACCCCCGGCAATGAGCAGTTCTTC.

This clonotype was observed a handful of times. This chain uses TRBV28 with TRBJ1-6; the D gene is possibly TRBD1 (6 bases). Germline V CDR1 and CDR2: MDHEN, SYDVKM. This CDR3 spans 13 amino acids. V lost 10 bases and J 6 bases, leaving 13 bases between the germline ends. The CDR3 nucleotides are TGTGCCACCCACCGGGACATTAATTCACCCCTCCACTTT. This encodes CATHRDINSPLHF. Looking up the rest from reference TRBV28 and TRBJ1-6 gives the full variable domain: DVKVTQSSRYLVKRTGEKVFLECVQDMDHENMFWYRQDPGLGLRLIYFSYDVKMKEKGDIPEGYSVSREKKERFSLILESASTNQTSMYLCATHRDINSPLHFGNGTRLTVT.

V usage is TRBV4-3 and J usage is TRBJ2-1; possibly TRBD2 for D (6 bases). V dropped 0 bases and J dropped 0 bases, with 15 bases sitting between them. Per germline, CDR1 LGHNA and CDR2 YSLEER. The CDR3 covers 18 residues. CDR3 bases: TGCGCCAGCAGCCAAGAGGAGGGCGGGTTCGGCTCCTACAATGAGCAGTTCTTC. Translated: CASSQEEGGFGSYNEQFF.

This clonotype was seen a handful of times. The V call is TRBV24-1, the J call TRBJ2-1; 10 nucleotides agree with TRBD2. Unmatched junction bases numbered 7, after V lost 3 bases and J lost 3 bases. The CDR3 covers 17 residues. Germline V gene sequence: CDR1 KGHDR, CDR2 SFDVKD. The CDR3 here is CATSDALAGDHYNEQFF. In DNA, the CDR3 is TGTGCCACCAGTGATGCCCTAGCGGGAGATCACTACAATGAGCAGTTCTTC.

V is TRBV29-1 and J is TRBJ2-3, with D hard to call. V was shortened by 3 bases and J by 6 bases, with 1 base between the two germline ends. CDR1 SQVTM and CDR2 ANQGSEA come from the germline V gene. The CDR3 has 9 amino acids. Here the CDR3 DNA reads TGCAGCGTTGACGATACGCAGTATTTT. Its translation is CSVDDTQYF.

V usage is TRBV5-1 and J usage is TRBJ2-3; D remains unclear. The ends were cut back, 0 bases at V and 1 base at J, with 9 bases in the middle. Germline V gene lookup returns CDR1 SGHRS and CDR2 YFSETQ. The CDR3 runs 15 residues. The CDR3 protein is CASSLEVKGTDTQYF. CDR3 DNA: TGCGCCAGCAGCTTGGAGGTAAAGGGCACAGATACGCAGTATTTT.

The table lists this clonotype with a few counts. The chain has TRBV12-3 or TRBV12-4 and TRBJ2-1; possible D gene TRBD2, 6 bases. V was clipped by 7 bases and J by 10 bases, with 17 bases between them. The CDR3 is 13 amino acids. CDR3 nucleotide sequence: TGTGCCAGCACCCTACCGGGGGAACAAGAGCAGTTCTTC. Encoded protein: CASTLPGEQEQFF.

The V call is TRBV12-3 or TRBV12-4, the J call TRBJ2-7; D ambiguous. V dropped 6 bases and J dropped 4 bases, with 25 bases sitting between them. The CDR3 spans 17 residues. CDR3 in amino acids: CASSPLTPLGLGYEQYF. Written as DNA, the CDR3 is TGTGCCAGCAGCCCCTTAACACCGCTAGGCCTGGGGTACGAGCAGTACTTC.

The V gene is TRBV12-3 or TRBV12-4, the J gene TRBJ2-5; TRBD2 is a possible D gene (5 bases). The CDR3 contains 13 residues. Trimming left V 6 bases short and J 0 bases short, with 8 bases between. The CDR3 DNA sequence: TGTGCCAGCAGCACCGGGAACCAAGAGACCCAGTACTTC. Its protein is CASSTGNQETQYF.

In DNA form, the CDR3 reads TGCAGCGCCCAGACAGGGGCTGGAAACATTCAGTACTTC. It encodes CSAQTGAGNIQYF. This chain connects TRBV29-1 to TRBJ2-4, with TRBD1 matching 8 bases. Per the germline V gene, CDR1 is SQVTM and CDR2 is ANQGSEA. J was trimmed by 6 bases and V by 7 bases; bases with no gene match: 8. The CDR3 consists of 13 residues.

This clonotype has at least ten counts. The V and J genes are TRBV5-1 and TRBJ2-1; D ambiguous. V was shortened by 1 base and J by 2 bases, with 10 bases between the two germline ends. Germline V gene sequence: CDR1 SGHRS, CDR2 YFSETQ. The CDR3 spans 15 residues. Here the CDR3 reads CASSLFADPYNEQFF. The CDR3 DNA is TGCGCCAGCAGCTTGTTCGCGGATCCCTACAATGAGCAGTTCTTC.

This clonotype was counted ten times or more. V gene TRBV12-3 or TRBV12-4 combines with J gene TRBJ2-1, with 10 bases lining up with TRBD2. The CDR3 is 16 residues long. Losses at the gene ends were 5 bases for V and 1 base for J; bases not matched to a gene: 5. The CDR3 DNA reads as TGTGCCAGCAGTGGCCGTAGCGGGAGGTCCTACAATGAGCAGTTCTTC. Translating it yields CASSGRSGRSYNEQFF.

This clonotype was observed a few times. The CDR3 region has the DNA TGTGCCAGCAGATCCCTGGGACGGACCGGGGAGCTGTTTTTT. It translates to CASRSLGRTGELFF. J is TRBJ2-2 and V is TRBV6-2 or TRBV6-3, with D perhaps given as TRBD1 or TRBD2 (5 bases each). The CDR3 covers 14 residues. Germline CDR1 is MNHEY and CDR2 is SVGEGT. V lost 6 bases and J 5 bases, leaving 13 bases between the germline ends.